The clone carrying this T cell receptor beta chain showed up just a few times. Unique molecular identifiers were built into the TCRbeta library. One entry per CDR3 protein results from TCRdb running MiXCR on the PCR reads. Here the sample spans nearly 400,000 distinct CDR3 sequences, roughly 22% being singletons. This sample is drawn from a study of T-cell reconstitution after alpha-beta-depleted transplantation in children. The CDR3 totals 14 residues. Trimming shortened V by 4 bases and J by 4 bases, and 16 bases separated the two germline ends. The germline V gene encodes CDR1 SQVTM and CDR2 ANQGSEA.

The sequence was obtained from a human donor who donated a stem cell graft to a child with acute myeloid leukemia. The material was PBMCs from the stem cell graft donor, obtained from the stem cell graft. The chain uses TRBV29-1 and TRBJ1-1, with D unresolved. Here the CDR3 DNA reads TGCAGCGTTGCCCTTATGAGGGAGGGCACTGAAGCTTTCTTT. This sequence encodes CSVALMREGTEAFF.